These 14 T cell receptor beta chains came from one sample sequenced in a study of T cell responses to AZD1222 COVID-19 vaccine. Sequenced by immunoSEQ multiplex PCR; TCRdb stores in-frame clones only, minus some. The sample holds 100,000 or so clones, 85% to 90% seen once. The specimen was peripheral blood, collected on day 0 of AZD1222 vaccination. Receptors were obtained from an adult in good health.

The chain has TRBV5-1 and TRBJ2-7, with 9 bases that match TRBD1. V lost 4 bases and J lost 4; bases outside the gene matches: 6. CDR3 length: 14 amino acids. The germline V gene encodes CDR1 SGHRS and CDR2 YFSETQ. CDR3 DNA: TGCGCCAGCAGCGAACAGGGGGCGGGTTACGAGCAGTACTTC. Encoded protein: CASSEQGAGYEQYF.

This clone was detected only once. The chain couples TRBV3-1 (or the pseudogene TRBV3-2) to TRBJ1-2; 12 bases agree with TRBD1. J was trimmed by 8 bases and V by 0 bases; bases with no gene match: 4. CDR1 and CDR2 (germline): LGHDT, YNNKEL (reference sequence). The CDR3 is 15 amino acids. The CDR3 nucleotides read TGTGCCAGCAGCCAAGACCGGGACAGGGGGCCCGGCTACACCTTC. It translates to CASSQDRDRGPGYTF.

V gene TRBV11-2 combines with J gene TRBJ2-2; 9 bases are a match to TRBD2. Germline V gene sequence: CDR1 SGHAT, CDR2 FQNNGV. J was trimmed by 4 bases and V by 2 bases; bases with no gene match: 8. This CDR3 has 17 residues. CDR3 nucleotide sequence: TGTGCCAGCAGCTTAACTCGCGGGGGGGCGGGCACCGGGGAGCTGTTTTTT. It is translated as CASSLTRGGAGTGELFF.

The DNA of the CDR3 is TGTGCCTGGAGTCGGGGGAGACTCACAGATACGCAGTATTTT. This translates into CAWSRGRLTDTQYF. The J gene is TRBJ2-3, the V gene TRBV30; tentative D call: TRBD2 (6 bases). The V end was cut by 2 bases, the J end by 2 bases, with 11 bases between. This CDR3 has 14 residues. In germline, CDR1 is GTSNPN, CDR2 SVGIG (reference sequence).

V gene TRBV11-2 combines with J gene TRBJ1-3; 10 nucleotides line up with TRBD1. CDR1 SGHAT and CDR2 FQNNGV come from the germline V gene. CDR3 length: 14 amino acids. After removal of 3 bases from V and 8 bases from J, the junction contained 4 bases not matched to a gene. The CDR3 loop reads CASSLGQGSYTIYF. CDR3 nucleotide sequence: TGTGCCAGCAGCTTGGGACAGGGGAGTTACACCATATATTTT.

This clone has only one observation. J is TRBJ1-5 and V is TRBV30; D gene unclear. CDR3 length equals 15 residues. V was shortened by 0 bases and J by 1 base, with 10 bases between the two germline ends. CDR1 and CDR2 (germline): GTSNPN, SVGIG (reference sequence). The DNA of the CDR3 is TGTGCCTGGAGTGTAAGCCCGAGGAGCAATCAGCCCCAGCATTTT. It codes for CAWSVSPRSNQPQHF.

The rearrangement joins TRBV7-9 to TRBJ1-2; D call uncertain. Per germline, CDR1 SEHNR and CDR2 FQNEAQ (reference sequence). CDR3 length: 13 residues. Deletions cut 5 bases from V and 8 bases from J, with 15 bases between. CDR3 amino acids: CASSPPLSDGYTF. CDR3 sequence (DNA): TGTGCCAGCAGCCCCCCCCTTTCCGACGGCTACACCTTC.

The chain carries TRBV4-1 and TRBJ1-2; 7 positions match TRBD1. After removal of 6 bases from V and 4 bases from J, the junction contained 20 bases not matched to a gene. CDR3 length equals 18 residues. Germline V lookup: CDR1 MGHRA, CDR2 YSYEKL. The CDR3 nucleotides read TGCGCCAGCAGTCCACGGCGGGACAGTAATCCCTACCCCTATGGCTACACCTTC. It codes for CASSPRRDSNPYPYGYTF.

This sequence joins TRBV2 and TRBJ1-5, with a tentative D call TRBD1 (5 bases). The CDR3 is made up of 13 amino acids. Germline CDR1 reads SNHLY; CDR2 reads FYNNEI. V shed 3 bases and J shed 8 bases, with 11 bases lying between them. CDR3 protein: CASSDGGGKPQHF. The CDR3 coding sequence is TGTGCCAGCAGTGACGGGGGGGGGAAGCCCCAGCATTTT.

The chain joins TRBV19 to TRBJ1-2; D possibly corresponds to TRBD1 (6 bases). The germline V gene has CDR1 LNHDA and CDR2 SQIVND (reference sequence). The CDR3 sequence is 13 residues long. V lost 0 bases and J lost 8, with 10 bases in between. CDR3 sequence (DNA): TGTGCCAGTAGTATAGATCCGGGGGCGGGCTACACCTTC. Amino acid sequence: CASSIDPGAGYTF.

The V gene is TRBV4-3, the J gene TRBJ2-3; 13 nucleotides match TRBD2. Unmatched junction bases numbered 8, after V lost 1 base and J lost 1 base. Germline V gene sequence: CDR1 LGHNA, CDR2 YSLEER. The length of the CDR3 is 19 residues. The CDR3: CASSQATSGLAGGTDTQYF. The CDR3, as DNA: TGCGCCAGCAGCCAAGCTACCTCTGGACTAGCGGGGGGCACAGATACGCAGTATTTT.

This chain joins TRBV9 and TRBJ2-2; the match to TRBD1 covers 7 bases. Germline CDR1 reads SGDLS; CDR2 reads YYNGEE. The V and J ends lost 0 bases and 4 bases, in that order; junction bases with no gene match: 0. This CDR3 is 14 amino acids long. CDR3 amino acids: CASSVEGATGELFF. The CDR3 nucleotides are TGTGCCAGCAGCGTAGAGGGGGCCACCGGGGAGCTGTTTTTT.

The V and J genes are TRBV18 and TRBJ1-5; TRBD1 agrees at 7 bases. Germline CDR1 reads KGHSH; CDR2 reads LQKENI. This CDR3 has 13 residues. J was trimmed by 6 bases and V by 6 bases; bases with no gene match: 5. CDR3 DNA: TGTGCCAGCTCGCTTGACAGGGTTCAGCCCCAGCATTTT. Amino acids: CASSLDRVQPQHF.

The rearrangement uses TRBV5-4 and TRBJ2-3; 7 bases agree with TRBD2. Trimming took 4 bases from V and 3 from J; bases not matched to a gene: 5. The germline V gene has CDR1 SGHNT and CDR2 YYREEE (reference sequence). CDR3 length equals 14 residues. The CDR3, as DNA: TGTGCCAGCAGCCCCCCCGGGGGGACAGATACGCAGTATTTT. Translation gives CASSPPGGTDTQYF.